The 7 T cell receptor beta chains listed next were all sequenced from one sample in a study of blood T cells in healthy people across ages. A second PCR of 7 to 11 cycles used a sample-barcoded 5' primer and a J-beta primer mix. From the 5' RACE reads, TCRdb called clonotypes with MiXCR, one entry per CDR3 protein. Here the sample spans fewer than 900,000 distinct CDR3 sequences, about 40% being singletons. Sequenced input: blood. These TCRs come from a woman aged 55 to 70 in good health.

This chain connects TRBV15 to TRBJ2-3; D is ambiguous. Germline V gene data show CDR1 as LNHNV and CDR2 as YYDKDF (reference sequence). Between the trimmed V and J ends, which lost 5 bases and 4 bases, there was a span of 10 bases. This CDR3 has 13 amino acids. For the CDR3, the DNA is TGTGCCACCAGCCTGGCCCGCGCAGATACGCAGTATTTT. This encodes CATSLARADTQYF.

This chain links TRBV2 with TRBJ2-1; TRBD1 matches at 8 bases. Germline CDR1 SNHLY, CDR2 FYNNEI. This CDR3 region has 14 residues. J gave up 3 bases and V 6 bases, and 4 bases lay outside the gene matches. CDR3 residues: CASSDRGDYNEQFF. The DNA of the CDR3 is TGTGCCAGCAGCGACAGGGGCGACTACAATGAGCAGTTCTTC.

A few counts support this clonotype. The V call is TRBV21-1, the J call TRBJ2-7; no check of the table's D call, TRBD2, against the DNA was made. TRBV21-1 is termed a pseudogene. This CDR3 comprises 16 residues. This chain's CDR3 is CASSKPSGAGGHEQYF. CDR3 DNA sequence: TGTGCCAGCAGCAAACCCTCGGGAGCGGGAGGGCACGAGCAGTACTTC.

This clonotype has more than one count but fewer than ten. This chain joins TRBV7-3 and TRBJ2-1; D might be TRBD2 (6 bases). V was pared by 4 bases and J by 8 bases, with 18 bases between. The CDR3 length is 15 residues. Looked up from germline, CDR1 is SGHTA and CDR2 is FQGTGA. CDR3 bases: TGTGCCAGCAGCTCCCTTTTGGCGGGAAGGGATGAGCAGTTCTTC. Its protein product is CASSSLLAGRDEQFF.

Only a few counts were recorded for this clonotype. The gene calls are TRBV30 and TRBJ2-4; D uncertain. The CDR3 totals 12 residues. Germline V gene lookup returns CDR1 GTSNPN and CDR2 SVGIG (reference sequence). The V end was cut by 2 bases, the J end by 10 bases, with 12 bases between. CDR3 sequence reads: CAWSYRAEIQYF. CDR3 DNA: TGTGCCTGGAGTTATAGGGCGGAAATTCAGTACTTC.

The chain recombines TRBV12-3 or TRBV12-4 with TRBJ1-2; TRBD1 matches 8 bases. The length of the CDR3 is 17 residues. With V trimmed by 3 bases and J by 0 bases, 9 bases remained unmatched. The CDR3 DNA follows: TGTGCCAGCAGTTTTAAATCAGGGGGCACAGCTAACTATGGCTACACCTTC. Translating it yields CASSFKSGGTANYGYTF.

In this sample, this clonotype turned up a few times. This chain uses TRBV6-2 or TRBV6-3 with TRBJ2-1, with 8 bases aligning to TRBD2. CDR1 is MNHEY, CDR2 SVGEGT, per germline. This CDR3 is built from 14 residues. Losses at the gene ends were 6 bases for V and 9 bases for J; bases not matched to a gene: 10. CDR3 amino acids: CASRDAGTRTEQFF. The CDR3 DNA sequence: TGTGCCAGCAGAGACGCCGGGACTAGAACTGAGCAGTTCTTC.